This T cell receptor (beta chain) was profiled in a study of control samples from healthy donors and cancer patients. Trimming stripped 0 bases from V and 2 bases from J, with 12 bases between. The CDR3 consists of 15 residues. Germline V gives CDR1 SGHRS, CDR2 YFSETQ. The repertoire was sequenced with immunoSEQ multiplex PCR; TCRdb's copy has only in-frame clones and lacks some. The sample contains 150,000 to 200,000 clones, approximately 92% of which appear only once. The clonotype comes from a man in his thirties or forties in good health. Sequencing was carried out using blood. The chain employs TRBV5-1 and TRBJ2-7; D gene unclear. The CDR3, as DNA: TGCGCCAGCAGCTTGGAGGTTAGCAGCCCCTACGAGCAGTACTTC. It encodes CASSLEVSSPYEQYF. The full variable domain, in which reference TRBV5-1 and TRBJ2-7 provide the parts outside the CDR3, is KAGVTQTPRYLIKTRGQQVTLSCSPISGHRSVSWYQQTPGQGLQFLFEYFSETQRNKGNFPGRFSGRQFSNSRSEMNVSTLELGDSALYLCASSLEVSSPYEQYFGPGTRLTVT.